The rows below give T cell receptor beta chains drawn from one sample of a study of CD8+ T cells in alopecia areata. The assay was immunoSEQ multiplex PCR, and TCRdb's table has in-frame clones only and misses some. The profile shows around 35,000 clones, around 50% of them singletons. The sample was NKG2D-high CD8+ T cells sorted from blood. These receptors all come from a human donor with alopecia areata. Each CDR3 is given with its conserved first and last residue. A D gene is named only where the DNA matches it firmly. Size is stated for part of the rows, as once, few or many counts, or as a class when the clone is expanded.

D gene | J gene | V gene | CDR3 length | clone size | CDR3 DNA | CDR3 protein
TRBD2 | TRBJ2-3 | TRBV15 | 13 | once | TGTGCCACCAGGGCTTGGGAGGGACGATGGCAGTATTTT | CATRAWEGRWQYF
NA | TRBJ2-7 | TRBV5-6 | 15 | few | TGTGCCAGCAGCTTCCGGGACTTTGGCTCCTACGAGCAGTACTTC | CASSFRDFGSYEQYF
NA | TRBJ1-2 | TRBV7-9 | 12 | medium-sized | TGTGCCAGCAGCCCCCGGGACGGAGGCTACACCTTC | CASSPRDGGYTF
NA | TRBJ2-3 | TRBV5-1 | 17 | NA | TGCGCCAGCAGCCTTACCTCGACTCCGATCTTCACAGATACGCAGTATTTT | CASSLTSTPIFTDTQYF
NA | TRBJ2-4 | TRBV28 | 17 | few | TGTGCCAGCAGCCCGGGGCGCGGGGTGGCTGGGGAAAACATTCAGTACTTC | CASSPGRGVAGENIQYF
TRBD1 | TRBJ1-1 | TRBV27 | 14 | NA | TGTGCCAGCAGCCTCCGGGCAGGGGGCACTGAAGCTTTCTTT | CASSLRAGGTEAFF
TRBD2 | TRBJ2-1 | TRBV15 | 14 | NA | TGTGCCACCAGCGGGCTAGCGGCCTACAATGAGCAGTTCTTC | CATSGLAAYNEQFF
TRBD2 | TRBJ2-3 | TRBV7-3 | 15 | NA | TGTGCCAGCAGCCCCGGGACTAGAAGCGCAGATACGCAGTATTTT | CASSPGTRSADTQYF
NA | TRBJ2-7 | TRBV4-2 | 15 | once | TGTGCCAGCAGCCAAGGTATGGATGGAGGCGACGAGCAGTACTTC | CASSQGMDGGDEQYF
TRBD1 | TRBJ2-5 | TRBV7-9 | 15 | NA | TGTGCCAGCAGCCTTGGACAGGGGGCATCAGAGACCCAGTACTTC | CASSLGQGASETQYF
NA | TRBJ1-4 | TRBV7-2 | 14 | NA | TGTGCCAGCAGCTCCAATGACCAAAATGAAAAACTGTTTTTT | CASSSNDQNEKLFF
NA | TRBJ2-7 | TRBV7-9 | 12 | NA | TGTGCCAGCAGCTTAGGACTACCCGAGCAGTACTTC | CASSLGLPEQYF
NA | TRBJ2-7 | TRBV27 | 16 | NA | TGTGCCAGCAACCCCGTCACCGGGAGTGGGGGACATGAGCAGTACTTC | CASNPVTGSGGHEQYF
NA | TRBJ2-7 | TRBV7-9 | 13 | NA | TGTGCCAGCAGCTTAGAAGGGGACTACGAGCAGTACTTC | CASSLEGDYEQYF
NA | TRBJ1-5 | TRBV19 | 13 | NA | TGTGCCAGTAGTATCGGGGGCAGGCAGCCCCAGCATTTT | CASSIGGRQPQHF
NA | TRBJ2-1 | TRBV28 | 10 | few | TGTGCCAGCAGTAGAAATGAGCAGTTCTTC | CASSRNEQFF
NA | TRBJ1-4 | TRBV7-9 | 14 | few | TGTGCCAGCAGCTTTGCGGGTGGCTGGGAAAAACTGTTTTTT | CASSFAGGWEKLFF
NA | TRBJ2-7 | TRBV7-9 | 12 | NA | TGTGCCAGCAGCTTTATCAGCAGCGAGCAGTACTTC | CASSFISSEQYF
NA | TRBJ2-1 | TRBV6-1 | 15 | few | TGTGCCAGCAGTGAAGTAGATGGCAGCCGGGATGAGCAGTTCTTC | CASSEVDGSRDEQFF
NA | TRBJ2-1 | TRBV5-6 | 16 | few | TGTGCCAGCAGCTTCGGACAGTCCTTCTCCTACAATGAGCAGTTCTTC | CASSFGQSFSYNEQFF
NA | TRBJ1-2 | TRBV7-2 | 13 | NA | TGTGCCAGCAGCTTAGAAGGGCCCAATGGCTACACCTTC | CASSLEGPNGYTF
NA | TRBJ1-1 | TRBV19 | 12 | NA | TGTGCCAGTAGTCCGAGGAGCACTGAAGCTTTCTTT | CASSPRSTEAFF
TRBD1 | TRBJ2-7 | TRBV27 | 14 | NA | TGTGCCAGCAGTTTATTCCAGGGGGCCTACGAGCAGTACTTC | CASSLFQGAYEQYF
NA | TRBJ1-5 | TRBV6-6 | 15 | NA | TGTGCCAGCGCGAGGGGAAGTTATAGCAATCAGCCCCAGCATTTT | CASARGSYSNQPQHF
NA | TRBJ2-2 | TRBV7-3 | 12 | few | TGTGCCATCGCACAGAACACCGGGGAGCTGTTTTTT | CAIAQNTGELFF
NA | TRBJ2-2 | TRBV9 | 17 | NA | TGTGCCAGCAGCGTAGAGGGGGCGGGAGGCCCCTCCGGGGAGCTGTTTTTT | CASSVEGAGGPSGELFF
NA | TRBJ2-5 | TRBV27 | 14 | NA | TGTGCCAGCAGTCAAATTACCCGTCCAGAGACCCAGTACTTC | CASSQITRPETQYF
NA | TRBJ2-7 | TRBV6-6 | 11 | few | TGTGCCAGCAGTCCAGCTATCGAGCAGTACTTC | CASSPAIEQYF
NA | TRBJ1-1 | TRBV10-3 | 16 | NA | TGTGCCATCAGTGCCCCAGGGGAGAACATGAACACTGAAGCTTTCTTT | CAISAPGENMNTEAFF
NA | TRBJ2-5 | TRBV27 | 19 | NA | TGTGCCAGCAGATTGAGGAGGGGGCGAAGGGTGTATTGGGTGGAGACCCAGTACTTC | CASRLRRGRRVYWVETQYF
NA | TRBJ1-1 | TRBV6-6 | 14 | NA | TGTGCCAGCAGTCCGCCGGGACGGAACACTGAAGCTTTCTTT | CASSPPGRNTEAFF
NA | TRBJ2-1 | TRBV9 | 14 | few | TGTGCCAGCAGCGTAGTAGGCATGGGCAATGAGCAGTTCTTC | CASSVVGMGNEQFF
TRBD2 | TRBJ2-5 | TRBV27 | 16 | NA | TGTGCCAGCAGTCCACTAGCGGGAGACCACCAAGAGACCCAGTACTTC | CASSPLAGDHQETQYF
NA | TRBJ2-1 | TRBV4-1 | 12 | NA | TGCGCCAGCAGCCGCCTATACAATGAGCAGTTCTTC | CASSRLYNEQFF
NA | TRBJ1-1 | TRBV29-1 | 12 | NA | TGCAGCGCCGGACTAACGAACACTGAAGCTTTCTTT | CSAGLTNTEAFF
NA | TRBJ2-4 | TRBV13 | 15 | NA | TGTGCCAGCAGCTCTCTCATGGGGGCCAAAAACATTCAGTACTTC | CASSSLMGAKNIQYF
NA | TRBJ1-1 | TRBV7-9 | 11 | NA | TGTGCTGACCGGGACCTCTATGAAGCTTTCTTT | CADRDLYEAFF
NA | TRBJ2-1 | TRBV7-9 | 14 | few | TGTGCCAGCAGCTCACCGGGACGGCCCAATGAGCAGTTCTTC | CASSSPGRPNEQFF
NA | TRBJ1-1 | TRBV2 | 13 | NA | TGTGCCAGCAGCATGGGACACCCGCTTGAAGCTTTCTTT | CASSMGHPLEAFF
NA | TRBJ1-3 | TRBV4-3 | 16 | NA | TGCGCCAGCAGCCAAGATCCCCGGACGGCTGGAAACACCATATATTTT | CASSQDPRTAGNTIYF
NA | TRBJ1-1 | TRBV5-1 | 16 | NA | TGCGCCAGCAGCTTGGAAGCAGCCCCAATGAACACTGAAGCTTTCTTT | CASSLEAAPMNTEAFF
TRBD2 | TRBJ2-7 | TRBV4-2 | 15 | NA | TGTGCCAGCAGCCAAGGGACTAGCGGGGGGTACGAGCAGTACTTC | CASSQGTSGGYEQYF
NA | TRBJ2-7 | TRBV29-1 | 12 | NA | TGCAGCGTTGTTCTGAGTTGGGACGAGCAGTACTTC | CSVVLSWDEQYF
TRBD2 | TRBJ2-7 | TRBV9 | 15 | few | TGTGCCAGCAGCGTAGCCACTAGCGCTCGCTACGAGCAGTACTTC | CASSVATSARYEQYF
NA | TRBJ2-1 | TRBV27 | 14 | NA | TGTGCCAGCAGTTTAATAGGGACCAACAATGAGCAGTTCTTC | CASSLIGTNNEQFF
TRBD1 | TRBJ1-5 | TRBV30 | 14 | few | TGTGCCTGGAGTGTGGGCAGGGGGAATCAGCCCCAGCATTTT | CAWSVGRGNQPQHF
NA | TRBJ2-1 | TRBV25-1 | 15 | NA | TGTGCCAGCAGTGAACAGGACAGCTCCTACAATGAGCAGTTCTTC | CASSEQDSSYNEQFF
NA | TRBJ2-1 | TRBV11-2 | 15 | few | TGTGCCAGCAGCTTAGGGGGACGACTGAGGCGTGAGCAGTTCTTC | CASSLGGRLRREQFF
NA | TRBJ1-1 | TRBV27 | 14 | NA | TGTGCCAGCAGCCGCAGCTCGGTGAGCACTGAAGCTTTCTTT | CASSRSSVSTEAFF
NA | TRBJ2-7 | TRBV5-6 | 15 | NA | TGTGCCAGCAGCTTGGAGGGGACAAATTCCTACGAGCAGTACTTC | CASSLEGTNSYEQYF
NA | TRBJ1-6 | TRBV14 | 14 | NA | TGTGCCAGCAGCCAAGTGGGAGGGTTCTCACCCCTCCACTTT | CASSQVGGFSPLHF
TRBD1 | TRBJ2-6 | TRBV7-9 | 16 | few | TGTGCCAGCAGGGGACAGGGGAATACCGGGGCCAACGTCCTGACTTTC | CASRGQGNTGANVLTF